This TCR beta chain was retrieved from a study of T cells in Graves' hyperthyroidism and ophthalmopathy. CDR3 size: 14 residues. Germline-derived CDR1 and CDR2 are MNHEY and SMNVEV (reference sequence). Trimming cost V 5 bases and J 4 bases, with 12 bases left between them. Amplified TCR beta CDR3 regions derived from RNA transcripts. RT-PCR in the first round (using the HTBI primer set) targeted the TCR CDR3. TCRdb recomputed calls from the multiplex PCR reads with MiXCR, one row per CDR3 protein. The sample holds 550,000 to 650,000 distinct CDR3 sequences, 13% to 15% seen once. In this sample, this clonotype turned up many times.

The specimen sequenced was blood. The TCR sequence derives from a woman aged 40-49 years with Graves' hyperthyroidism. This chain uses TRBV27 with TRBJ1-5, with D possibly being TRBD1 (5 bases). The CDR3 bases are TGTGCCAGCAGTCCGGGTGGGGGGAATCAGCCCCAGCATTTT. This translates into CASSPGGGNQPQHF.